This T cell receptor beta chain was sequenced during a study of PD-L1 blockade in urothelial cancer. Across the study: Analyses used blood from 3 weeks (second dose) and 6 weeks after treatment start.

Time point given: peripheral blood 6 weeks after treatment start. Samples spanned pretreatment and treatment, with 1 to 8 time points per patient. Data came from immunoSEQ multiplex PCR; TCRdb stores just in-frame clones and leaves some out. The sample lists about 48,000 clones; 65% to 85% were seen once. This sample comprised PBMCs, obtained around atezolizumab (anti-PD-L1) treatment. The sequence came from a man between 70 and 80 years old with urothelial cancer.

CDR3 in amino acids: CASSETSGRDNEQFF. Written as DNA, the CDR3 is TGTGCCAGCAGCGAAACTAGCGGGAGGGACAATGAGCAGTTCTTC. The chain recombines TRBV9 with TRBJ2-1; 13 nucleotides match TRBD2. The germline CDR1 and CDR2 sequences are SGDLS and YYNGEE. CDR3 length equals 15 residues. With 3 bases clipped from V and 5 bases from J, the junction kept 2 bases outside the gene matches.